A selection of T cell receptor beta chains follows, all from one sample in a study of cytotoxic CD8 clonotypes in ibrutinib-treated CLL. Produced via immunoSEQ multiplex PCR; TCRdb's table is partial and in-frame only. The sample lists 250,000 to 350,000 clones, around 76% occurring once. Sequences were derived from PBMCs, sampled at disease progression, from a patient treated with ibrutinib. The receptors stem from a human donor with chronic lymphocytic leukemia. CDR3s include the opening cysteine and the closing phenylalanine or tryptophan. Fields, in order: D gene, V gene, clone size, J gene, CDR3 protein, CDR3 DNA. A D gene is named only where the DNA matches it firmly. Clone size is stated in some rows and not others, as once, few, many or a class when expanded.

D gene: .; V gene: TRBV4-3; clone size: .; J gene: TRBJ2-1; CDR3 protein: CASSQGTGFYNEQFF; CDR3 DNA: TGCGCCAGCAGCCAAGGAACGGGGTTTTACAATGAGCAGTTCTTC
D gene: TRBD2; V gene: TRBV7-3; clone size: few; J gene: TRBJ2-3; CDR3 protein: CATSGTGGTQYF; CDR3 DNA: TGTGCCACTAGCGGGACGGGAGGTACGCAGTATTTT
D gene: .; V gene: TRBV7-7; clone size: .; J gene: TRBJ2-7; CDR3 protein: CASSLAEGSSYEQYF; CDR3 DNA: TGTGCCAGCAGCTTAGCGGAGGGGTCCTCCTACGAGCAGTACTTC
D gene: TRBD2; V gene: TRBV29-1; clone size: .; J gene: TRBJ2-1; CDR3 protein: CSVEGLAGATVGEQFF; CDR3 DNA: TGCAGCGTTGAAGGCCTAGCGGGGGCCACCGTTGGTGAGCAGTTCTTC
D gene: .; V gene: TRBV7-9; clone size: .; J gene: TRBJ2-7; CDR3 protein: CASSLGASGEQYF; CDR3 DNA: TGTGCCAGCAGCTTAGGCGCATCGGGGGAGCAGTACTTC
D gene: .; V gene: TRBV27; clone size: .; J gene: TRBJ2-1; CDR3 protein: CASSPPDRLSYNEQFF; CDR3 DNA: TGTGCCAGCAGTCCCCCAGACAGGCTTTCCTACAATGAGCAGTTCTTC
D gene: .; V gene: TRBV2; clone size: once; J gene: TRBJ2-3; CDR3 protein: CASSVLRGVDTQYF; CDR3 DNA: TGTGCCAGCAGTGTCTTGCGAGGGGTCGATACGCAGTATTTT
D gene: .; V gene: TRBV6-1; clone size: once; J gene: TRBJ1-3; CDR3 protein: CASSAGAGTPGNTIYF; CDR3 DNA: TGTGCCAGCAGTGCTGGAGCCGGGACGCCAGGAAACACCATATATTTT
D gene: TRBD1; V gene: TRBV29-1; clone size: .; J gene: TRBJ1-2; CDR3 protein: CSAGQGYDGYTF; CDR3 DNA: TGCAGCGCCGGACAGGGGTACGATGGCTACACCTTC
D gene: .; V gene: TRBV5-6; clone size: .; J gene: TRBJ2-7; CDR3 protein: CASSRIQAFPSYEQYF; CDR3 DNA: TGTGCCAGCAGCAGGATCCAAGCGTTCCCCTCCTACGAGCAGTACTTC
D gene: TRBD1; V gene: TRBV9; clone size: .; J gene: TRBJ1-2; CDR3 protein: CASSVGGTGREGYTF; CDR3 DNA: TGTGCCAGCAGCGTTGGGGGGACAGGGAGGGAAGGCTACACCTTC
D gene: .; V gene: TRBV27; clone size: few; J gene: TRBJ2-5; CDR3 protein: CASSRVLQETQYF; CDR3 DNA: TGTGCCAGCAGCCGAGTGCTCCAAGAGACCCAGTACTTC
D gene: .; V gene: TRBV5-1; clone size: .; J gene: TRBJ2-5; CDR3 protein: CASSLWGQGWETQYF; CDR3 DNA: TGCGCCAGCAGCTTGTGGGGCCAGGGTTGGGAGACCCAGTACTTC
D gene: TRBD1; V gene: TRBV4-1; clone size: few; J gene: TRBJ2-4; CDR3 protein: CASSQGQGLAKNIQYF; CDR3 DNA: TGCGCCAGCAGCCAGGGACAGGGTTTGGCCAAAAACATTCAGTACTTC
D gene: .; V gene: TRBV4-3; clone size: .; J gene: TRBJ1-1; CDR3 protein: CASSQGRYTVDMNTEAFF; CDR3 DNA: TGCGCCAGCAGCCAAGGCAGGTACACCGTCGACATGAACACTGAAGCTTTCTTT
D gene: TRBD2; V gene: TRBV7-2; clone size: .; J gene: TRBJ2-3; CDR3 protein: CASSWTREDTQYF; CDR3 DNA: TGTGCCAGCAGCTGGACTAGGGAGGATACGCAGTATTTT
D gene: .; V gene: TRBV7-9; clone size: .; J gene: TRBJ2-3; CDR3 protein: CASSLGLGADTQYF; CDR3 DNA: TGTGCCAGCAGCTTAGGTCTAGGTGCAGATACGCAGTATTTT
D gene: TRBD1; V gene: TRBV7-2; clone size: .; J gene: TRBJ1-1; CDR3 protein: CARTRMDRSDTEAFF; CDR3 DNA: TGTGCCAGGACACGGATGGACAGGTCGGACACTGAAGCTTTCTTT
D gene: TRBD1; V gene: TRBV5-4; clone size: .; J gene: TRBJ2-5; CDR3 protein: CASSLGTGSKTQYF; CDR3 DNA: TGTGCCAGCAGCTTGGGGACAGGGTCAAAGACCCAGTACTTC
D gene: .; V gene: TRBV18; clone size: .; J gene: TRBJ2-3; CDR3 protein: CATGQSDTQYF; CDR3 DNA: TGTGCCACCGGACAGTCAGATACGCAGTATTTT
D gene: .; V gene: TRBV6-6; clone size: .; J gene: TRBJ1-2; CDR3 protein: CASSYQTANYGYTF; CDR3 DNA: TGTGCCAGCAGTTATCAGACAGCAAACTATGGCTACACCTTC
D gene: .; V gene: TRBV5-6; clone size: .; J gene: TRBJ2-7; CDR3 protein: CASSFGPYEQYF; CDR3 DNA: TGTGCCAGCAGCTTTGGTCCGTACGAGCAGTACTTC
D gene: TRBD2; V gene: TRBV18; clone size: .; J gene: TRBJ2-3; CDR3 protein: CASSPGLASDTQYF; CDR3 DNA: TGTGCCAGCTCACCGGGACTAGCGTCAGATACGCAGTATTTT
D gene: .; V gene: TRBV6-5; clone size: .; J gene: TRBJ1-1; CDR3 protein: CASKRGVNTEAFF; CDR3 DNA: TGTGCCAGCAAGAGGGGCGTGAACACTGAAGCTTTCTTT
D gene: .; V gene: TRBV4-1; clone size: .; J gene: TRBJ1-2; CDR3 protein: CASSPSNSGSNYGYTF; CDR3 DNA: TGCGCCAGCAGCCCTTCGAACAGTGGCTCTAACTATGGCTACACCTTC
D gene: .; V gene: TRBV10-3; clone size: .; J gene: TRBJ1-1; CDR3 protein: CAISAGSEAFF; CDR3 DNA: TGTGCCATCAGCGCCGGGAGTGAAGCTTTCTTT
D gene: .; V gene: TRBV7-8; clone size: .; J gene: TRBJ1-2; CDR3 protein: CASSLEVTHYGYTF; CDR3 DNA: TGTGCCAGCAGCTTAGAGGTGACTCACTATGGCTACACCTTC
D gene: TRBD1; V gene: TRBV7-9; clone size: once; J gene: TRBJ1-2; CDR3 protein: CASSLVNIIWDRVYGYTF; CDR3 DNA: TGTGCCAGCAGCTTAGTTAACATTATCTGGGACAGGGTCTATGGCTACACCTTC
D gene: .; V gene: TRBV9; clone size: .; J gene: TRBJ2-7; CDR3 protein: CASSPGDTVDEQYF; CDR3 DNA: TGTGCCAGCAGCCCAGGGGACACCGTCGACGAGCAGTACTTC
D gene: .; V gene: TRBV27; clone size: few; J gene: TRBJ2-7; CDR3 protein: CASSLVGTPIYEQYF; CDR3 DNA: TGTGCCAGCAGTTTAGTCGGGACACCAATTTACGAGCAGTACTTC
D gene: .; V gene: TRBV19; clone size: .; J gene: TRBJ1-2; CDR3 protein: CASSPQTNQGYTF; CDR3 DNA: TGTGCCAGTAGCCCGCAGACCAACCAGGGCTACACCTTC
D gene: .; V gene: TRBV5-6; clone size: .; J gene: TRBJ1-5; CDR3 protein: CASSAGGSNQPQHF; CDR3 DNA: TGTGCCAGCAGCGCGGGGGGGAGCAATCAGCCCCAGCATTTT
D gene: .; V gene: TRBV9; clone size: once; J gene: TRBJ2-2; CDR3 protein: CASSVVLDTGELFF; CDR3 DNA: TGTGCCAGCAGCGTAGTCCTGGACACCGGGGAGCTGTTTTTT
D gene: .; V gene: TRBV7-2; clone size: .; J gene: TRBJ2-7; CDR3 protein: CASSFSSWAYEQYF; CDR3 DNA: TGTGCCAGCAGCTTCTCTAGCTGGGCCTACGAGCAGTACTTC
D gene: TRBD2; V gene: TRBV14; clone size: .; J gene: TRBJ2-3; CDR3 protein: CASSHLSWGLAGGRTDTQYF; CDR3 DNA: TGTGCCAGCAGCCACCTCTCGTGGGGACTAGCGGGAGGTCGCACAGATACGCAGTATTTT
D gene: .; V gene: TRBV7-2; clone size: .; J gene: TRBJ1-2; CDR3 protein: CASSPKDGLQGIYGYTF; CDR3 DNA: TGTGCCAGCAGCCCCAAGGACGGGCTCCAGGGCATCTATGGCTACACCTTC
D gene: TRBD2; V gene: TRBV11-1; clone size: .; J gene: TRBJ2-7; CDR3 protein: CASSPSGRLHEQYF; CDR3 DNA: TGTGCCAGCAGCCCGTCCGGGAGGCTCCACGAGCAGTACTTC
D gene: TRBD2; V gene: TRBV4-1; clone size: few; J gene: TRBJ2-2; CDR3 protein: CASSQGGGTSISGELFF; CDR3 DNA: TGCGCCAGCAGCCAAGGAGGAGGGACTAGCATCTCCGGGGAGCTGTTTTTT
D gene: TRBD1; V gene: TRBV5-4; clone size: .; J gene: TRBJ2-2; CDR3 protein: CASSYTGGGDGELFF; CDR3 DNA: TGTGCCAGCAGCTATACAGGGGGCGGGGACGGGGAGCTGTTTTTT
D gene: TRBD1; V gene: TRBV29-1; clone size: .; J gene: TRBJ1-2; CDR3 protein: CSVEGQGFYGYTF; CDR3 DNA: TGCAGCGTTGAAGGACAGGGATTCTATGGCTACACCTTC
D gene: .; V gene: TRBV6-5; clone size: .; J gene: TRBJ1-1; CDR3 protein: CASSYVGVGAGTEAFF; CDR3 DNA: TGTGCCAGCAGTTACGTCGGGGTAGGGGCAGGGACTGAAGCTTTCTTT
D gene: .; V gene: TRBV27; clone size: once; J gene: TRBJ1-5; CDR3 protein: CASSLSSNQPQHF; CDR3 DNA: TGTGCCAGCAGTTTGAGTAGCAATCAGCCCCAGCATTTT
D gene: TRBD2; V gene: TRBV4-1; clone size: few; J gene: TRBJ2-7; CDR3 protein: CASSQVIVGLAVSYEQYF; CDR3 DNA: TGCGCCAGCAGCCAAGTAATAGTAGGACTAGCGGTATCCTACGAGCAGTACTTC
D gene: .; V gene: TRBV19; clone size: .; J gene: TRBJ2-2; CDR3 protein: CASSKTPATGELFF; CDR3 DNA: TGTGCCAGTAGTAAGACACCGGCCACCGGGGAGCTGTTTTTT
D gene: TRBD1; V gene: TRBV4-2; clone size: .; J gene: TRBJ2-5; CDR3 protein: CASSQGGTGNIQETQYF; CDR3 DNA: TGTGCCAGCAGCCAAGGTGGGACAGGGAACATCCAAGAGACCCAGTACTTC
D gene: TRBD1; V gene: TRBV9; clone size: few; J gene: TRBJ2-1; CDR3 protein: CASSDVRTGEGNEQFF; CDR3 DNA: TGTGCCAGCAGCGATGTGAGGACAGGGGAGGGCAATGAGCAGTTCTTC
D gene: .; V gene: TRBV4-1; clone size: .; J gene: TRBJ2-2; CDR3 protein: CASSQVFKKRNTTGELFF; CDR3 DNA: TGCGCCAGCAGCCAAGTTTTTAAGAAAAGGAATACCACCGGGGAGCTGTTTTTT
D gene: TRBD2; V gene: TRBV10-1; clone size: once; J gene: TRBJ2-7; CDR3 protein: CASSLLAGGEQYF; CDR3 DNA: TGCGCCAGCAGTCTACTAGCGGGAGGCGAGCAGTACTTC
D gene: .; V gene: TRBV13; clone size: .; J gene: TRBJ1-3; CDR3 protein: CASSLVRRNRNTIYF; CDR3 DNA: TGTGCCAGCAGCTTAGTTCGCAGAAACCGAAACACCATATATTTT
D gene: .; V gene: TRBV29-1; clone size: .; J gene: TRBJ2-3; CDR3 protein: CSVEEILADTQYF; CDR3 DNA: TGCAGCGTTGAAGAGATCCTTGCAGATACGCAGTATTTT
D gene: .; V gene: TRBV5-1; clone size: .; J gene: TRBJ2-1; CDR3 protein: CASRESGDFWNEQFF; CDR3 DNA: TGCGCCAGCAGGGAGTCAGGGGATTTTTGGAATGAGCAGTTCTTC
D gene: .; V gene: TRBV11-3; clone size: .; J gene: TRBJ2-5; CDR3 protein: CASSRGTDGKETQYF; CDR3 DNA: TGTGCCAGCAGCCGAGGAACGGACGGGAAAGAGACCCAGTACTTC
D gene: .; V gene: TRBV7-3; clone size: .; J gene: TRBJ2-1; CDR3 protein: CASSLGGSYNEQFF; CDR3 DNA: TGTGCCAGCAGCTTGGGGGGATCCTACAATGAGCAGTTCTTC
D gene: .; V gene: TRBV19; clone size: few; J gene: TRBJ2-7; CDR3 protein: CASSMSASSHEQYF; CDR3 DNA: TGTGCCAGTAGTATGAGCGCTTCGAGTCACGAGCAGTACTTC